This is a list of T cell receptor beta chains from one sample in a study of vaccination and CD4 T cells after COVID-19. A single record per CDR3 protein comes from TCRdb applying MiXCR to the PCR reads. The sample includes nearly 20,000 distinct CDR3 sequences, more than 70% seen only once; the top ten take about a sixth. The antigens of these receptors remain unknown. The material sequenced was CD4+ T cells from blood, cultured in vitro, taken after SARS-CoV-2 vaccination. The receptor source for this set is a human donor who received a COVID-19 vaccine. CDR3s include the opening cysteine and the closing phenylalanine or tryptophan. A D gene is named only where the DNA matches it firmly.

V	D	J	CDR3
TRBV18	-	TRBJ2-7	CASSHPRSLPYEQYF
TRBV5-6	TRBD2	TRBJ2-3	CATGLAGTDTQYF
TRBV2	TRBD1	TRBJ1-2	CASSEDRGAIGYTF
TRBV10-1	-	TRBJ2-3	CASSESGSDTQYF
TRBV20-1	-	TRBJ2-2	CSADREGTGELFF
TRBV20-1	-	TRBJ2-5	CSAGTGFQETQYF
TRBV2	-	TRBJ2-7	CASSKLASVTYEQYF
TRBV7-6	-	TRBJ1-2	CASSLVRDGRNYGYTF
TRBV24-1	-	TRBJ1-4	CATSDRWEEKLFF
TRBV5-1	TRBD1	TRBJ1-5	CASSWTGAENQPQHF
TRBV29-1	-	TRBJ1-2	CSVAAQGGSSGYTF
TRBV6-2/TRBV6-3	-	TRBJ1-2	CASSLLRGSRGYTF
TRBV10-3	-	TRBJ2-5	CAISEGTSQETQYF
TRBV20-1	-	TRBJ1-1	CSARRDWAEAFF
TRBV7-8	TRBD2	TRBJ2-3	CASSLALRAGASTDTQYF